This note documents a single TCR beta chain sequence. Its antigen is unknown. The data originate from a study of response to subunit inactivated influenza vaccine. MiXCR, applied by TCRdb to the RT-PCR reads, yields one record per CDR3 protein. The top ten clones hold roughly a tenth of a sample with roughly 760,000 distinct CDR3 sequences, over 20% of them seen once. General study points: Authors proposed each seasonal influenza vaccination draws in few new T cells.

From germline, CDR1 is DFQATT and CDR2 SNEGSKA (reference sequence). Trimming stripped 6 bases from V and 4 bases from J, with 12 bases between. The CDR3 runs to 13 residues. This TCR was recovered from a man aged 50 to 60 who received an inactivated influenza vaccine. The rearrangement links TRBV20-1 to TRBJ1-4, with a tentative D call TRBD1 (6 bases). The sequencing here drew on PBMCs from blood, taken roughly 5 days after vaccination. The CDR3 DNA reads as TGCAGTGCCACCGGCAGGGGTAATGAAAAACTGTTTTTT. Amino acids: CSATGRGNEKLFF.